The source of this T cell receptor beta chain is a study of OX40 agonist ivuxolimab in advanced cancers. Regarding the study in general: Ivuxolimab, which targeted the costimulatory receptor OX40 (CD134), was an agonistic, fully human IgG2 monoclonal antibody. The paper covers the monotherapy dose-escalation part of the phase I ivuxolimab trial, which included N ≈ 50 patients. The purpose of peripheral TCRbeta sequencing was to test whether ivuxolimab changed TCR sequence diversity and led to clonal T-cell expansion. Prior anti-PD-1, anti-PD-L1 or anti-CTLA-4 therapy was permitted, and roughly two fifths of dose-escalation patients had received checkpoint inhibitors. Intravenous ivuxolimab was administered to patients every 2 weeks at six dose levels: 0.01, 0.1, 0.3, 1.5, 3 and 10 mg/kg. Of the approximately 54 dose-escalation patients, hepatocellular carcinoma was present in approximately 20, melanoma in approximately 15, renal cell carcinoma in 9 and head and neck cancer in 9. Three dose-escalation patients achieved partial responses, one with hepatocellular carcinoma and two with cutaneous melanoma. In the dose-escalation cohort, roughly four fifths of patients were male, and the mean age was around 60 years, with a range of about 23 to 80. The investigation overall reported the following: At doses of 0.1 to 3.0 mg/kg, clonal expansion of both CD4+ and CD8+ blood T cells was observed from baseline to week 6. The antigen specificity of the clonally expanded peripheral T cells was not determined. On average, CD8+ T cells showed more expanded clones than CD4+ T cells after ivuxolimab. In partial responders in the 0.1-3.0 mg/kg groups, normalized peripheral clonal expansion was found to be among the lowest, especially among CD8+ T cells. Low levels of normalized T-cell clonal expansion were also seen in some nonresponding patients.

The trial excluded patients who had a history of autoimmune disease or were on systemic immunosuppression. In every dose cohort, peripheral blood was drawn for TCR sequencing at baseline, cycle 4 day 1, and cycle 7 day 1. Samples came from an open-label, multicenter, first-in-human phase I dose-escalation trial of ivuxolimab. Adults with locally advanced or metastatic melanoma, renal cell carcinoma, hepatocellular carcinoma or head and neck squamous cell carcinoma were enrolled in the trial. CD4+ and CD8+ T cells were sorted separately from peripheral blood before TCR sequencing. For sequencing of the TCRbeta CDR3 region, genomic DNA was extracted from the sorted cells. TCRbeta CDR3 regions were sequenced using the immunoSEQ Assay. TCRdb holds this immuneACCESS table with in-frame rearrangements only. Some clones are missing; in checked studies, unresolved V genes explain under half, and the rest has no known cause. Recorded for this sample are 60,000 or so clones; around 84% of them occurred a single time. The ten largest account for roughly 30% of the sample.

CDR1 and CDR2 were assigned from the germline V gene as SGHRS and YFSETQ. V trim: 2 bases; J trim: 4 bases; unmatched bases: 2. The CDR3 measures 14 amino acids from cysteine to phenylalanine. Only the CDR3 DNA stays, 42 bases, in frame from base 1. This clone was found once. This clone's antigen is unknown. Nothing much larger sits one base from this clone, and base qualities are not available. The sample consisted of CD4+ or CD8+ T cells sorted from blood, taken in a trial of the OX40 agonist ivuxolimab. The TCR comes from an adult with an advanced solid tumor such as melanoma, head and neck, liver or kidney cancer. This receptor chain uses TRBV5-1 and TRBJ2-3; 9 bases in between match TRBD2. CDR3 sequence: CASSFLAGADTQYF. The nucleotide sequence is TGCGCCAGCAGCTTTTTAGCGGGGGCAGATACGCAGTATTTT.